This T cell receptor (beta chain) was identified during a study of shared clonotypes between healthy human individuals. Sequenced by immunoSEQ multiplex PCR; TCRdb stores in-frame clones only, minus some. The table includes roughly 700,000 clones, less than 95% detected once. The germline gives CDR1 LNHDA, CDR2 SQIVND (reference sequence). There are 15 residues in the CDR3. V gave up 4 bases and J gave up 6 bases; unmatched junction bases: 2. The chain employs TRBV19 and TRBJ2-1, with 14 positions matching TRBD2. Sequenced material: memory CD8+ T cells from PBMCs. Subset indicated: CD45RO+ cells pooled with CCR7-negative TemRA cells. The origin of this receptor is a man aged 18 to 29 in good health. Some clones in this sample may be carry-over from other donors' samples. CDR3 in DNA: TGTGCCAGTAGTAGACTAGCGGGAGGGCCCAATGAGCAGTTCTTC. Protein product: CASSRLAGGPNEQFF. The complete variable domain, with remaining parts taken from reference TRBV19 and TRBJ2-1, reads DGGITQSPKYLFRKEGQNVTLSCEQNLNHDAMYWYRQDPGQGLRLIYYSQIVNDFQKGDIAEGYSVSREKKESFPLTVTSAQKNPTAFYLCASSRLAGGPNEQFFGPGTRLTVL.